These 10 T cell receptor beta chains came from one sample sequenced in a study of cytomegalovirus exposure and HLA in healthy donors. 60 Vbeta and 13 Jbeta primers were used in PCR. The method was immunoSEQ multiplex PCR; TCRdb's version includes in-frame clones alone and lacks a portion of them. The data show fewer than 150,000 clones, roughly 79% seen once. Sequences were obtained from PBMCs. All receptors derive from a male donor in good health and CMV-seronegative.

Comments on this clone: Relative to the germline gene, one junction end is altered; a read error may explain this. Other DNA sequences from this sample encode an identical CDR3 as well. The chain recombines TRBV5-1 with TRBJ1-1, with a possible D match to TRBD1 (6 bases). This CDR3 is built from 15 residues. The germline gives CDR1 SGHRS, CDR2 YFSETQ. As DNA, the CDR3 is TGCGCCAGCAGCCGGGACACCAATTCGAACACCGAAGCTTTCTTT. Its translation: CASSRDTNSNTEAFF.

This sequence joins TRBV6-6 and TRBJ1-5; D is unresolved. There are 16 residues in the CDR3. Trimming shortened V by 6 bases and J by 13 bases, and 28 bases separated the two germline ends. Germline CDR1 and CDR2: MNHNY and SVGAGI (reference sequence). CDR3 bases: TGTGCCAGCAGCCCCTCCACGGCCCAGCGCACCCAGTCGCAGCATTTT. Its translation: CASSPSTAQRTQSQHF.

CDR3 DNA sequence: TGTGCCAGCTCACCGGCGGAGAACTATGGCTACACCTTC. Its translation: CASSPAENYGYTF. This chain joins TRBV18 and TRBJ1-2; unclear D gene. Trimming took off 3 bases at V and 2 bases at J, with 7 bases between the two ends. Germline V CDR1 and CDR2: KGHSH, LQKENI. This CDR3 is built from 13 residues.

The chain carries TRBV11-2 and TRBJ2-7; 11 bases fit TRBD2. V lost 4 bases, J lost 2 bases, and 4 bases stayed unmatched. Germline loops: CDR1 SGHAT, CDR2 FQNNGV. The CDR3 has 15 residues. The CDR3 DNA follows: TGTGCCAGCAGCTCCGTAGCGGGAGGGCCCTACGAGCAGTACTTC. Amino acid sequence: CASSSVAGGPYEQYF.

The DNA of the CDR3 is TGCGCCAGCAGCCAGACATGGGGGCCGACGCCCTACGAGCAGTACTTC. Translated, it gives CASSQTWGPTPYEQYF. The chain combines TRBV4-3 with TRBJ2-7, with D maybe TRBD1 (6 bases). The germline V and J ends were trimmed by 3 bases and 2 bases, with 17 bases remaining between them. The CDR3 has 16 residues. CDR1 and CDR2 (germline): LGHNA, YSLEER.

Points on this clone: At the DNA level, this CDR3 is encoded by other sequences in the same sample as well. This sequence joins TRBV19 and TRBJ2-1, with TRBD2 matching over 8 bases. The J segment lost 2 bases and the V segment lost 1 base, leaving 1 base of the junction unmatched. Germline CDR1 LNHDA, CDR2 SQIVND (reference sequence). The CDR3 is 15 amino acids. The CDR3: CASSIGGGTYNEQFF. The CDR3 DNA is TGTGCCAGTAGTATAGGCGGGGGGACCTACAATGAGCAGTTCTTC.

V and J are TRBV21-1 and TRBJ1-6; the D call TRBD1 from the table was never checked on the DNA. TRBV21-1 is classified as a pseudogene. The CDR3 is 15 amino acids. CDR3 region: CASSKEVRVGSPLHF. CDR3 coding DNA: TGTGCCAGCAGCAAAGAGGTCAGGGTAGGCTCACCCCTCCACTTT.

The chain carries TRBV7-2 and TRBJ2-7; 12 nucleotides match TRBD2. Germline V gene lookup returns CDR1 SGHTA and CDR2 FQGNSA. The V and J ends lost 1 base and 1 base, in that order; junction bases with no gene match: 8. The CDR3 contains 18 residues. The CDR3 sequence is CASSLVASGRAISYEQYF. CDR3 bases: TGTGCCAGCAGCTTAGTCGCTAGCGGGAGGGCTATTTCCTACGAGCAGTACTTC.

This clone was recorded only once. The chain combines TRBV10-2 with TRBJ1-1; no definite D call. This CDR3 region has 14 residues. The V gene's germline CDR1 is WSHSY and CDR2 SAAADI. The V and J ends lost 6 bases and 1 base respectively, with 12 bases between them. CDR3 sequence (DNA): TGCGCCAGCAGGTCCGAGGCCCCGAACACTGAAGCTTTCTTT. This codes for CASRSEAPNTEAFF.

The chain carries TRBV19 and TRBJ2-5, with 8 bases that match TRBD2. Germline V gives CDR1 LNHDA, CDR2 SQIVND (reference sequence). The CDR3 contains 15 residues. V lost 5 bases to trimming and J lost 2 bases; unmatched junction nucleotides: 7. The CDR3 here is CASSGAGVRQETQYF. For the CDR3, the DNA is TGTGCCAGTAGTGGAGCGGGGGTAAGACAAGAGACCCAGTACTTC.